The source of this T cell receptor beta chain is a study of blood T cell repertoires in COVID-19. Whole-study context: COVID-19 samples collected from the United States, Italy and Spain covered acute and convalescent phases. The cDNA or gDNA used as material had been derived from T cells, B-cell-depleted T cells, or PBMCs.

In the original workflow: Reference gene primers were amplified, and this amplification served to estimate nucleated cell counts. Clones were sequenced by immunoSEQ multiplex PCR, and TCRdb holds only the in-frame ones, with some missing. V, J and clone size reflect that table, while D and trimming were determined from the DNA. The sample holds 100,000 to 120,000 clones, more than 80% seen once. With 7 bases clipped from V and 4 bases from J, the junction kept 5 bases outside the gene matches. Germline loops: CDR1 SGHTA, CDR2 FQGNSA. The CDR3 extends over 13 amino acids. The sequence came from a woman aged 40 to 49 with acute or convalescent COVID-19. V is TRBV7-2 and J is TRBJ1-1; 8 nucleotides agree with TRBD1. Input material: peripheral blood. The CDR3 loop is CASNKQGGTEAFF. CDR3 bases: TGTGCCAGCAATAAACAGGGGGGCACTGAAGCTTTCTTT.